One sample yielded the 27 T cell receptor beta chains listed below, sequenced in a study of T-cell reconstitution after alpha-beta-depleted transplantation in children. Preparation of the TCRbeta library used unique molecular identifiers. TCRdb re-analysed the PCR reads in MiXCR, keeping a single row per CDR3 protein. The sample includes approximately 430,000 distinct CDR3 sequences, around 15% of them seen just once. This specimen consisted of PBMCs, mostly from graft donor cells, obtained 360 days after TCRalphabeta/CD19-depleted stem cell transplant. The receptors were gathered from a boy under three years old who had a stem cell transplant for Wiskott-Aldrich syndrome, so the T cells may come from the graft donor.

This clonotype has only a few counts. This chain connects TRBV7-9 to TRBJ2-1; D gene uncertain. This CDR3 has 17 amino acids. Germline loops: CDR1 SEHNR, CDR2 FQNEAQ (reference sequence). V gave up 5 bases and J gave up 7 bases, with 24 bases separating them. The CDR3 DNA reads as TGTGCCAGCAGCGGTAATGGGCGATTAGCAACCTCGAATGAGCAGTTCTTC. Its translation: CASSGNGRLATSNEQFF.

This clonotype was counted a few times. V is TRBV5-1 and J is TRBJ2-2, with D tentatively TRBD1 (5 bases). In germline, CDR1 is SGHRS, CDR2 YFSETQ. This CDR3 is built from 14 residues. The V gene lost 4 bases and the J gene lost 1 base, with 8 bases spanning the gap. CDR3 DNA sequence: TGCGCCAGCAGCGCCGGACAGAACACCGGGGAGCTGTTTTTT. This codes for CASSAGQNTGELFF. Together with reference TRBV5-1 and TRBJ2-2, the CDR3 gives the full variable domain: KAGVTQTPRYLIKTRGQQVTLSCSPISGHRSVSWYQQTPGQGLQFLFEYFSETQRNKGNFPGRFSGRQFSNSRSEMNVSTLELGDSALYLCASSAGQNTGELFFGEGSRLTVL.

This clonotype was seen many times. The J gene is TRBJ2-1, the V gene TRBV20-1; weak D call: TRBD1 (5 bases). The CDR3 length is 15 residues. The V and J ends lost 4 bases and 0 bases respectively, with 13 bases between them. Per the germline V gene, CDR1 is DFQATT and CDR2 is SNEGSKA (reference sequence). CDR3 protein: CSATMGLDSYNEQFF. CDR3 nucleotides: TGCAGTGCTACAATGGGGCTGGACTCCTACAATGAGCAGTTCTTC.

In this sample, this clonotype turned up a few times. This chain links TRBV5-1 with TRBJ2-5; D may be TRBD1 (5 bases). The ends were cut back, 4 bases at V and 7 bases at J, with 17 bases in the middle. Germline V gene sequence: CDR1 SGHRS, CDR2 YFSETQ. The CDR3 has 14 residues. The CDR3 nucleotides are TGCGCCAGCAGCCCGCCGACAGATGCTTGGACCCAGTACTTC. Protein product: CASSPPTDAWTQYF. Variable domain in full (rest from reference TRBV5-1 and TRBJ2-5): KAGVTQTPRYLIKTRGQQVTLSCSPISGHRSVSWYQQTPGQGLQFLFEYFSETQRNKGNFPGRFSGRQFSNSRSEMNVSTLELGDSALYLCASSPPTDAWTQYFGPGTRLLVL.

Only a few counts were recorded for this clonotype. The chain has TRBV29-1 and TRBJ1-2, with TRBD1 as a possible D gene (6 bases). Between the trimmed V and J ends, which lost 6 bases and 0 bases, there was a span of 17 bases. Looked up from germline, CDR1 is SQVTM and CDR2 is ANQGSEA. The CDR3 sequence is 15 residues long. The CDR3 DNA follows: TGCAGCGTCCGGGACACAAAGGGATCTAACTATGGCTACACCTTC. This encodes CSVRDTKGSNYGYTF.

The chain is built from TRBV9 and TRBJ2-7; 8 bases align to TRBD2. Germline V gene sequence: CDR1 SGDLS, CDR2 YYNGEE. CDR3 length equals 18 residues. Trimming at V came to 4 bases and at J to 3 bases, leaving 18 bases not matched to a gene. CDR3 loop: CASSPLGWTSLGDYEQYF. In DNA form, the CDR3 reads TGTGCCAGCAGCCCGCTGGGATGGACTAGCCTAGGGGACTACGAGCAGTACTTC. Full variable domain (rest looked up from reference TRBV9 and TRBJ2-7): DSGVTQTPKHLITATGQRVTLRCSPRSGDLSVYWYQQSLDQGLQFLIQYYNGEERAKGNILERFSAQQFPDLHSELNLSSLELGDSALYFCASSPLGWTSLGDYEQYFGPGTRLTVT.

In this sample, this clonotype turned up a few times. The chain's CDR3 is CSASDNHGAYEQYF. As DNA, the CDR3 is TGCAGTGCTAGCGACAACCATGGAGCCTACGAGCAGTACTTC. V and J are TRBV20-1 and TRBJ2-7; no definite D call. Germline V gene data show CDR1 as DFQATT and CDR2 as SNEGSKA (reference sequence). Trimming cost V 3 bases and J 2 bases, with 14 bases left between them. This CDR3 spans 14 amino acids.

This clonotype was detected a few times. The chain links TRBV27 to TRBJ2-7, with 7 nucleotides matching TRBD2. CDR1 MNHEY and CDR2 SMNVEV come from the germline V gene (reference sequence). J gave up 6 bases and V 1 base, and 9 bases lay outside the gene matches. The CDR3 sequence is 15 residues long. CDR3 nucleotides: TGTGCCAGCAGTTTATGGGGCGGGAGTGTGGTCGAGCAGTACTTC. As protein: CASSLWGGSVVEQYF.

In this sample, this clonotype turned up a few times. V usage is TRBV24-1 and J usage is TRBJ2-6, with 9 positions matching TRBD1. The CDR3 has 17 amino acids. Trimming cost V 2 bases and J 0 bases; bases outside gene matches: 1. Germline CDR1 is KGHDR and CDR2 is SFDVKD. DNA of the CDR3: TGTGCCACCAGTGATTCGACAGGGGGCTCTGGGGCCAACGTCCTGACTTTC. This sequence encodes CATSDSTGGSGANVLTF.

The rearrangement links TRBV28 to TRBJ1-1; D may be TRBD1 (6 bases). The V end lost 6 bases, the J end lost 5 bases, and 19 bases lay between the germline ends. The CDR3 totals 15 residues. Germline values: CDR1 MDHEN, CDR2 SYDVKM. The DNA for the CDR3 is TGTGCCAGCAGCCTTTCACAGGGTTGGCGAACTGAAGCTTTCTTT. It specifies CASSLSQGWRTEAFF.

The genes are TRBV10-3 and TRBJ2-2, with no clear D. This CDR3 is built from 14 residues. Germline V gives CDR1 ENHRY, CDR2 SYGVKD. The V end was cut by 0 bases, the J end by 0 bases, with 2 bases between. The CDR3 DNA follows: TGTGCCATCAGTGAGTCGGCGAACACCGGGGAGCTGTTTTTT. Encoded protein: CAISESANTGELFF.

This clonotype was counted only a few times. The rearrangement links TRBV28 to TRBJ2-3, with D uncertain. With 6 bases removed from V and 6 bases from J, the gap between germline ends came to 7 bases. CDR1 MDHEN and CDR2 SYDVKM come from the germline V gene. The CDR3 is made up of 11 amino acids. The chain's CDR3 is CASSPHDTQYF. The DNA for the CDR3 is TGTGCCAGCAGCCCCCACGATACGCAGTATTTT.

This clonotype was recorded many times. The V and J genes are TRBV3-1 and TRBJ1-1; D gene uncertain. Trimming cost V 3 bases and J 1 base, with 9 bases left between them. CDR3 length equals 14 residues. The germline gives CDR1 LGHDT, CDR2 YNNKEL (reference sequence). The CDR3 sequence is CASSHRGRNTEAFF. In DNA form, the CDR3 reads TGTGCCAGCAGCCATCGGGGTAGGAACACTGAAGCTTTCTTT.

This clonotype was counted only a few times. The V and J genes are TRBV18 and TRBJ2-1, with 8 positions matching TRBD1. The germline V gene encodes CDR1 KGHSH and CDR2 LQKENI. After removal of 6 bases from V and 2 bases from J, the junction contained 6 bases not matched to a gene. The CDR3 has 15 amino acids. The DNA of the CDR3 is TGTGCCAGCTCCGACAGGGGAAAAACCTACAATGAGCAGTTCTTC. Translating it yields CASSDRGKTYNEQFF.

This clonotype was seen only a few times. This chain links TRBV21-1 with TRBJ2-5; TRBD1 is the table's D call and was not checked against the DNA. TRBV21-1 is recorded as a pseudogene. The CDR3 spans 13 residues. CDR3 sequence reads: CASSDREGETQYF. The CDR3 DNA reads as TGTGCCAGCAGCGACAGGGAAGGAGAGACCCAGTACTTC.

This chain joins TRBV25-1 and TRBJ2-6, with 10 bases matching TRBD1. V shed 6 bases and J 1 base; nucleotides not matched to a gene: 9. Germline-derived CDR1 and CDR2 are MGHDK and SYGVNS. The CDR3 is 18 residues long. The CDR3 sequence: CASSEETGGVSGANVLTF. The CDR3 DNA sequence: TGTGCCAGCAGCGAGGAGACAGGGGGCGTGTCTGGGGCCAACGTCCTGACTTTC.

This clonotype occurred a few times. The chain has TRBV2 and TRBJ2-7; D uncertain. Germline CDR1 is SNHLY and CDR2 is FYNNEI. This CDR3 region has 12 residues. V was cut by 2 bases and J by 3 bases, with 5 bases left in between. The CDR3 DNA follows: TGTGCCAGCAGTGAACTCGGCTACGAGCAGTACTTC. It specifies CASSELGYEQYF.

V is TRBV5-5 and J is TRBJ1-6, with D possibly matching TRBD1 (5 bases). V was shortened by 0 bases and J by 5 bases, with 9 bases between the two germline ends. Germline assignment: CDR1 SGHKS and CDR2 YYEKEE (reference sequence). The CDR3 consists of 15 residues. CDR3 sequence (DNA): TGTGCCAGCAGCTTGGGGAAGGGGCATAATTCACCCCTCCACTTT. Residues: CASSLGKGHNSPLHF.

This chain links TRBV27 with TRBJ2-2; D may match TRBD1 or TRBD2 (5 bases each). The CDR3 consists of 14 residues. Germline-derived CDR1 and CDR2 are MNHEY and SMNVEV (reference sequence). V was pared by 5 bases and J by 7 bases, with 14 bases between. The chain's CDR3 is CASSGTPKGGELFF. The CDR3 nucleotides read TGTGCCAGCAGTGGGACCCCGAAGGGCGGGGAGCTGTTTTTT.

The rearrangement links TRBV7-9 to TRBJ1-1, with D possibly TRBD1 on 5 matching bases. Trimming took 4 bases from V and 4 from J, leaving 10 bases between them. This CDR3 is 13 amino acids long. Germline V gene sequence: CDR1 SEHNR, CDR2 FQNEAQ (reference sequence). CDR3 coding DNA: TGTGCCAGCAGCTCCAGGGTTAGCACTGAAGCTTTCTTT. The encoded protein is CASSSRVSTEAFF.

This clonotype was detected a few times. The rearrangement joins TRBV7-9 to TRBJ1-1; 7 bases are a match to TRBD1. The CDR3 contains 12 residues. Per germline, CDR1 SEHNR and CDR2 FQNEAQ (reference sequence). V was clipped by 6 bases and J by 3 bases; unmatched bases: 1. The DNA of the CDR3 is TGTGCCAGCAGGGGACAGCACACTGAAGCTTTCTTT. Translating gives CASRGQHTEAFF. The variable domain in full, completed from reference TRBV7-9 and TRBJ1-1, reads DTGVSQNPRHKITKRGQNVTFRCDPISEHNRLYWYRQTLGQGPEFLTYFQNEAQLEKSRLLSDRFSAERPKGSFSTLEIQRTEQGDSAMYLCASRGQHTEAFFGQGTRLTVV.

The V gene is TRBV29-1, the J gene TRBJ2-5; TRBD1 matches 8 bases. The CDR3 has 14 residues. Germline assignment: CDR1 SQVTM and CDR2 ANQGSEA. V lost 5 bases, J lost 5 bases, and 10 bases stayed unmatched. In DNA, the CDR3 is TGCAGCGTTAGGACCAGGGGGCTCAGCGAGACCCAGTACTTC. As protein: CSVRTRGLSETQYF. The variable domain in full, completed from reference TRBV29-1 and TRBJ2-5, reads SAVISQKPSRDICQRGTSLTIQCQVDSQVTMMFWYRQQPGQSLTLIATANQGSEATYESGFVIDKFPISRPNLTFSTLTVSNMSPEDSSIYLCSVRTRGLSETQYFGPGTRLLVL.

J is TRBJ2-5 and V is TRBV10-3; 9 positions agree with TRBD2. Germline V lookup: CDR1 ENHRY, CDR2 SYGVKD. The V segment lost 9 bases and the J segment 2 bases; nucleotides outside the gene matches: 7. CDR3 length: 14 amino acids. DNA of the CDR3: TGTGCCATTGCAATTACTAGCGGGCAAGAGACCCAGTACTTC. It encodes CAIAITSGQETQYF.

The chain has TRBV7-9 and TRBJ2-5; 8 nucleotides align to TRBD1. Unmatched junction bases numbered 14, after V lost 5 bases and J lost 6 bases. CDR3 length: 16 residues. CDR1 and CDR2 from the germline V gene are SEHNR and FQNEAQ (reference sequence). The CDR3 region has the DNA TGTGCCAGCAGCCCACCATCGGACAGGGATAAAAAGACCCAGTACTTC. This sequence encodes CASSPPSDRDKKTQYF.

This clonotype was counted between two and nine times. This chain connects TRBV4-1 to TRBJ2-5; the D is unclear. Germline V gives CDR1 MGHRA, CDR2 YSYEKL. V gave up 1 base and J gave up 1 base, with 10 bases separating them. This CDR3 comprises 15 residues. CDR3 sequence (DNA): TGCGCCAGCAGCCAAGTTCCTAGGGTCCAAGAGACCCAGTACTTC. Protein: CASSQVPRVQETQYF.

This clonotype appeared a few times. V is TRBV5-1 and J is TRBJ2-7; a possible D gene is TRBD1 (6 bases). V lost 5 bases and J lost 0, with 12 bases in between. The CDR3 runs to 14 residues. Germline values: CDR1 SGHRS, CDR2 YFSETQ. CDR3 in amino acids: CASRPRDISYEQYF. DNA for the CDR3: TGCGCCAGCAGACCAAGGGACATCTCCTACGAGCAGTACTTC.

Many counts were recorded for this clonotype. The V call is TRBV29-1, the J call TRBJ2-7; 7 bases are a match to TRBD1. V lost 5 bases to trimming and J lost 2 bases; unmatched junction nucleotides: 18. The CDR3 covers 17 residues. Germline values: CDR1 SQVTM, CDR2 ANQGSEA. DNA for the CDR3: TGCAGCGTTATCACCCACTCAGGACAGGAAAGGGCCTACGAGCAGTACTTC. Protein product: CSVITHSGQERAYEQYF.